The rows below give T cell receptor beta chains drawn from one sample of a study of blood T cells in healthy people across ages. TCRdb re-derived calls from the 5' RACE reads in MiXCR, one entry per CDR3 protein. The sample contains 790,000 or so distinct CDR3 sequences, roughly three fifths of which appear only once. Sequencing used blood. These receptors were taken from a man aged 40-55 years in good health. The CDR3 runs from the conserved cysteine through the conserved F or W. The order of the fields is clone size, V gene, D gene, J gene, CDR3 protein, CDR3 DNA. A D gene is named only where the DNA matches it firmly. Clone size is given for some rows only: seen once, a few or many times, or a class if the clone is expanded.

clone size: few
V gene: TRBV10-3
D gene: -
J gene: TRBJ2-7
CDR3 protein: CAISGADSYEQYF
CDR3 DNA: TGTGCCATCAGTGGGGCAGACTCCTACGAGCAGTACTTC

clone size: -
V gene: TRBV7-2
D gene: TRBD1
J gene: TRBJ2-7
CDR3 protein: CASSPGQAPETRYF
CDR3 DNA: TGTGCCAGCAGCCCCGGACAGGCTCCAGAGACCCGGTACTTC

clone size: -
V gene: TRBV12-3/TRBV12-4
D gene: -
J gene: TRBJ2-3
CDR3 protein: CASSETGYRATDTQYF
CDR3 DNA: TGTGCCAGCAGCGAAACAGGGTACCGTGCCACAGATACGCAGTATTTT

clone size: -
V gene: TRBV6-6
D gene: -
J gene: TRBJ2-5
CDR3 protein: CASSGGGVGETQYF
CDR3 DNA: TGTGCCAGCAGTGGTGGAGGAGTGGGAGAGACCCAGTACTTC

clone size: -
V gene: TRBV7-9
D gene: TRBD2
J gene: TRBJ2-5
CDR3 protein: CASSSTLAGRQETQYF
CDR3 DNA: TGTGCCAGCAGCTCGACACTAGCGGGCCGCCAAGAGACCCAGTACTTC

clone size: -
V gene: TRBV11-3
D gene: -
J gene: TRBJ2-7
CDR3 protein: CASSLGTDGEQYF
CDR3 DNA: TGTGCCAGCAGCTTGGGAACCGACGGCGAGCAGTACTTC

clone size: -
V gene: TRBV28
D gene: -
J gene: TRBJ2-6
CDR3 protein: CASSFTGFSADSGANVLTF
CDR3 DNA: TGTGCCAGCAGTTTTACGGGGTTTTCTGCCGACTCTGGGGCCAACGTCCTGACTTTC

clone size: -
V gene: TRBV7-2
D gene: TRBD2
J gene: TRBJ2-1
CDR3 protein: CASSLDWGGHNEQFF
CDR3 DNA: TGTGCCAGCAGCTTAGATTGGGGAGGGCACAATGAGCAGTTCTTC

clone size: few
V gene: TRBV12-3/TRBV12-4
D gene: -
J gene: TRBJ2-7
CDR3 protein: CASSLAPVGEQYF
CDR3 DNA: TGTGCCAGCAGTTTAGCCCCCGTGGGGGAGCAGTACTTC

clone size: few
V gene: TRBV4-3
D gene: TRBD1
J gene: TRBJ2-5
CDR3 protein: CASSQPGTEETQYF
CDR3 DNA: TGCGCCAGCAGCCAACCCGGGACAGAAGAGACCCAGTACTTC

clone size: -
V gene: TRBV20-1
D gene: -
J gene: TRBJ1-2
CDR3 protein: CSAPERGYTF
CDR3 DNA: TGCAGTGCTCCCGAGCGGGGCTACACCTTC

clone size: few
V gene: TRBV28
D gene: TRBD2
J gene: TRBJ2-7
CDR3 protein: CASSPGTSGSSYEQYF
CDR3 DNA: TGTGCCAGCAGTCCCGGGACTAGCGGTAGCTCCTACGAGCAGTACTTC

clone size: -
V gene: TRBV9
D gene: -
J gene: TRBJ2-7
CDR3 protein: CASSERDTLLDLYEQYF
CDR3 DNA: TGTGCCAGCAGCGAGAGGGACACCCTTTTGGATCTCTACGAGCAGTACTTC

clone size: few
V gene: TRBV3-1
D gene: TRBD1
J gene: TRBJ1-1
CDR3 protein: CASSQGLPGQINTEAFF
CDR3 DNA: TGTGCCAGCAGCCAAGGACTTCCGGGACAGATAAACACTGAAGCTTTCTTT

clone size: -
V gene: TRBV4-1
D gene: TRBD2
J gene: TRBJ2-1
CDR3 protein: CASSQGWGGRALEQFF
CDR3 DNA: TGCGCCAGCAGCCAAGGATGGGGCGGGAGGGCCCTTGAGCAGTTCTTC

clone size: -
V gene: TRBV4-3
D gene: TRBD2
J gene: TRBJ2-5
CDR3 protein: CASSQGLAGVFGETQYF
CDR3 DNA: TGCGCCAGCAGCCAAGGACTAGCGGGAGTATTCGGGGAGACCCAGTACTTC

clone size: -
V gene: TRBV20-1
D gene: -
J gene: TRBJ2-5
CDR3 protein: CSGRVFRGPAGAGETQYF
CDR3 DNA: TGCAGTGGGAGGGTGTTTCGCGGACCGGCAGGGGCCGGAGAGACCCAGTACTTC

clone size: -
V gene: TRBV12-3/TRBV12-4
D gene: -
J gene: TRBJ1-2
CDR3 protein: CASRSSPQIGGYTF
CDR3 DNA: TGTGCCAGCAGATCCTCCCCGCAAATCGGGGGCTACACCTTC

clone size: -
V gene: TRBV6-6
D gene: -
J gene: TRBJ1-6
CDR3 protein: CASSYRSSYNSPLHF
CDR3 DNA: TGTGCCAGCAGTTACAGGAGCTCCTATAATTCACCCCTCCACTTT

clone size: -
V gene: TRBV6-5
D gene: TRBD2
J gene: TRBJ2-7
CDR3 protein: CASNKRGTYEQYF
CDR3 DNA: TGTGCCAGCAATAAGCGGGGCACCTACGAGCAGTACTTC

clone size: many
V gene: TRBV3-1
D gene: TRBD1
J gene: TRBJ2-2
CDR3 protein: CASSNTGGRTGELFF
CDR3 DNA: TGTGCCAGCAGCAACACAGGGGGCCGTACCGGGGAGCTGTTTTTT

clone size: once
V gene: TRBV7-9
D gene: TRBD1
J gene: TRBJ1-4
CDR3 protein: CASSSQQGVGEKLFF
CDR3 DNA: TGTGCCAGCAGCTCGCAACAGGGGGTCGGCGAAAAACTGTTTTTT

clone size: -
V gene: TRBV12-3/TRBV12-4
D gene: TRBD1
J gene: TRBJ2-7
CDR3 protein: CASRGPGQGKIFSSYEQYF
CDR3 DNA: TGTGCCAGCAGAGGACCGGGACAGGGGAAGATCTTTAGCTCCTACGAGCAGTACTTC

clone size: -
V gene: TRBV20-1
D gene: -
J gene: TRBJ2-3
CDR3 protein: CSAGPRPTDTQYF
CDR3 DNA: TGCAGTGCCGGCCCGAGGCCTACAGATACGCAGTATTTT

clone size: -
V gene: TRBV6-1
D gene: -
J gene: TRBJ1-2
CDR3 protein: CASIPLSLNYGYTF
CDR3 DNA: TGTGCCAGCATCCCCCTTAGTTTGAACTATGGCTACACCTTC